A selection of T cell receptor beta chains follows, all from one sample in a study of T cells after yellow fever vaccination. TCRdb used MiXCR to reprocess the 5' RACE reads, holding one entry per CDR3 protein. The data show 450,000 to 600,000 distinct CDR3 sequences, about 13% seen once. The sample was PBMCs, taken on the day of the yellow fever booster vaccination. The receptors were gathered from a man aged 30 to 39 who received the YFV17D yellow fever vaccine. Each CDR3 is given with its conserved first and last residue.

TRBV18 | CASSPRRAINEQFF
TRBV29-1 | CSVAVGQGGNEQFF
TRBV20-1 | CSASRAGAPSPLHF
TRBV5-1 | CASSPDSVAVEQYF
TRBV20-1 | CSASIGTSSYNEQFF
TRBV7-2 | CASSLGGTKETQYF
TRBV4-3 | CASSQEAGWGAGELFF
TRBV7-2 | CASSLAGGEGTEAFF
TRBV20-1 | CSASLPRRVLAGTGSEQFF
TRBV12-3/TRBV12-4 | CASITTSGSSDTQYF
TRBV20-1 | CSARGSHRDRTASEQYF
TRBV6-4 | CASRSYTPSQGMNTDTQYF
TRBV7-2 | CASSLAGGIQPQHF
TRBV30 | CAWSEDGWGNQPQHF
TRBV12-3/TRBV12-4 | CASSRGTSVSYEQYF
TRBV5-1 | CASSLSGTGYNEQFF
TRBV7-2 | CASSLKSGRQETQYF
TRBV20-1 | CSYHSPDYLEQFF
TRBV7-2 | CASSQTGLNQPQHF
TRBV5-1 | CASSLFTSGLPGELFF
TRBV6-5 | CASSYQTRQGPWGNSPLHF
TRBV9 | CASSVETGTRGPGYGYTF
TRBV6-2/TRBV6-3 | CASSYKGIGPYEQYF
TRBV7-3 | CASSFAGVGYEQFF
TRBV29-1 | CSVGESRTEAFF
TRBV20-1 | CSARDRGSGDTQYF